The TCR beta chain described here comes from a study of Ad26.COV2.S vaccination and SARS-CoV-2 variants. The protocol was immunoSEQ multiplex PCR, while the TCRdb copy is restricted to in-frame clones and leaves out a portion. The sample holds roughly 150,000 clones; 80% to 90% are singletons and the top ten take about 5%. CDR3 length: 13 residues. CDR1 and CDR2 (germline): SNHLY, FYNNEI. V lost 6 bases and J 7 bases, leaving 12 bases between the germline ends. The sample was peripheral blood, taken after recovery from COVID-19. This chain links TRBV2 with TRBJ2-2; D tentatively fits TRBD1 or TRBD2 (6 bases each). The origin of this receptor is a human donor who had recovered from COVID-19. The chain's CDR3 is CASRGGPGGELFF. The DNA for the CDR3 is TGTGCCAGCAGGGGGGGCCCCGGCGGGGAGCTGTTTTTT.